This record concerns one TCR beta chain sequence. Its antigen is still unknown. The data belong to a study of T cell responses to AZD1222 COVID-19 vaccine. CDR1 is KGHDR and CDR2 is SFDVKD in the germline V gene. V was clipped by 4 bases and J by 2 bases; unmatched bases: 5. This CDR3 is 17 amino acids long. Findings and caveats of the study: White British donors predominated, females outnumbered males, and clonal diversity was possibly underestimated. Repertoire sampling happened only post peak T cell response. Seropositivity was recorded at baseline in only a handful of AZD1222 recipients.

Clones were read by immunoSEQ multiplex PCR, and TCRdb kept only the in-frame ones, dropping some. The sample has 150,000 to 180,000 clones, roughly 90% seen once; the top ten hold about 1.6%. The sample here was peripheral blood, taken 28 days after the second AZD1222 dose. The sequence derives from an adult who received the AZD1222 COVID-19 vaccine. The rearrangement uses TRBV24-1 and TRBJ2-3; 13 bases fit TRBD2. The CDR3 nucleotides are TGTGCCACCAGTGACCGGACTAGCGGGGGCTCCACAGATACGCAGTATTTT. This encodes CATSDRTSGGSTDTQYF.